These 29 T cell receptor beta chains were sequenced from one sample in a study of CD8 T cells in Susac syndrome. The authors reverse transcribed 0.5 to 1 ug RNA with random hexamers. TCRdb recomputed calls from the immunoSEQ multiplex PCR reads with MiXCR, one row per CDR3 protein. This table has just over 300,000 distinct CDR3 sequences, about 90% appearing once. Sequencing used CD4+ T cells from PBMCs. Receptors were obtained from a human donor with multiple sclerosis.

V gene TRBV11-2 combines with J gene TRBJ2-7; no reliable D call. Germline CDR1 and CDR2: SGHAT and FQNNGV. Deletions cut 7 bases from V and 2 bases from J, with 15 bases between. The CDR3 is made up of 14 amino acids. Written as DNA, the CDR3 is TGTGCCAGCACCGACTTTGGTCATCCCTACGAGCAGTACTTC. Encoded protein: CASTDFGHPYEQYF.

The CDR3 protein is CSARAGLHNEQFF. The CDR3 DNA reads TGCAGTGCTAGAGCCGGACTTCACAATGAGCAGTTCTTC. This chain uses TRBV20-1 with TRBJ2-1; the D gene is possibly TRBD2 (5 bases). The V gene's germline CDR1 is DFQATT and CDR2 SNEGSKA (reference sequence). This CDR3 is built from 13 residues. V was pared by 1 base and J by 5 bases, with 9 bases between.

This chain's CDR3 is CATSREYGASYNEQFF. CDR3 nucleotides: TGTGCCACCAGCAGAGAGTACGGGGCGTCCTACAATGAGCAGTTCTTC. The V call is TRBV15, the J call TRBJ2-1, with D perhaps being TRBD1 or TRBD2 (5 bases each). CDR3 length equals 16 residues. The ends were cut back, 0 bases at V and 1 base at J, with 10 bases in the middle. Germline-derived CDR1 and CDR2 are LNHNV and YYDKDF (reference sequence).

V gene TRBV4-2 combines with J gene TRBJ2-2; TRBD2 agrees at 9 bases. The CDR3 is 17 residues long. From germline, CDR1 is LGHNA and CDR2 YNFKEQ. With 0 bases clipped from V and 2 bases from J, the junction kept 4 bases outside the gene matches. CDR3 in DNA: TGTGCCAGCAGCCAAGAAGGACTAGCGTCCAACACCGGGGAGCTGTTTTTT. It encodes CASSQEGLASNTGELFF.

The rearrangement links TRBV6-6 to TRBJ2-7, with D maybe TRBD2 (6 bases). The ends were cut back, 7 bases at V and 2 bases at J, with 15 bases in the middle. Germline CDR1 MNHNY, CDR2 SVGAGI (reference sequence). This CDR3 has 14 residues. The CDR3 nucleotides are TGTGCCAGCAAGGGAGCGGGTAACACCTACGAGCAGTACTTC. It yields the protein CASKGAGNTYEQYF.

V gene TRBV5-1 combines with J gene TRBJ1-1; 9 bases align to TRBD1. Germline V gene data show CDR1 as SGHRS and CDR2 as YFSETQ. V lost 0 bases, J lost 0 bases, and 3 bases stayed unmatched. The CDR3 runs to 16 residues. CDR3 in DNA: TGCGCCAGCAGCTTGGGGGGACAGGGAGTGAACACTGAAGCTTTCTTT. It encodes CASSLGGQGVNTEAFF. Full variable domain (missing parts from reference TRBV5-1 and TRBJ1-1): KAGVTQTPRYLIKTRGQQVTLSCSPISGHRSVSWYQQTPGQGLQFLFEYFSETQRNKGNFPGRFSGRQFSNSRSEMNVSTLELGDSALYLCASSLGGQGVNTEAFFGQGTRLTVV.

On this clonotype itself: The junction departs from the called germline gene at one end, perhaps through a read error. V usage is TRBV5-1 and J usage is TRBJ1-5, with no clear D. Germline lookup yields CDR1 SGHRS and CDR2 YFSETQ. The CDR3 is 15 residues long. CDR3 residues: CASSLEGYSNQPQHF. The CDR3 region has the DNA TGTGCCAGCAGTCTGGAAGGATATAGCAATCAGCCCCAGCATTTT.

The V call is TRBV23-1, the J call TRBJ2-7; 8 bases are a match to TRBD2. TRBV23-1 is noted as an ORF with a role that remains uncertain. The CDR3 is 16 residues long. V lost 0 bases, J lost 1 base, and 5 bases stayed unmatched. For the CDR3, the DNA is TGCGCCAGCAGTCAATCGCAGACTAGCGCTTCCTACGAGCAGTACTTC. Amino acid sequence: CASSQSQTSASYEQYF.

The chain links TRBV5-1 to TRBJ1-5; D unclear. CDR3 size: 13 residues. Trimming shortened V by 0 bases and J by 7 bases, and 8 bases separated the two germline ends. The germline V gene encodes CDR1 SGHRS and CDR2 YFSETQ. The CDR3 loop is CASSLDGAQPQHF. The CDR3 region has the DNA TGCGCCAGCAGCTTGGACGGCGCCCAGCCCCAGCATTTT.

As DNA, the CDR3 is TGTGCCAGCAGCTTAGCGCTCAGGGGGGATACGCAGTATTTT. Translation gives CASSLALRGDTQYF. V gene TRBV7-9 combines with J gene TRBJ2-3, with 7 bases lining up with TRBD1. The CDR3 is 14 amino acids. CDR1 SEHNR and CDR2 FQNEAQ come from the germline V gene (reference sequence). V lost 0 bases and J lost 6; bases outside the gene matches: 3. Looking up the rest from reference TRBV7-9 and TRBJ2-3 gives the full variable domain: DTGVSQNPRHKITKRGQNVTFRCDPISEHNRLYWYRQTLGQGPEFLTYFQNEAQLEKSRLLSDRFSAERPKGSFSTLEIQRTEQGDSAMYLCASSLALRGDTQYFGPGTRLTVL.

The chain couples TRBV7-9 to TRBJ2-7; D unresolved. Per the germline V gene, CDR1 is SEHNR and CDR2 is FQNEAQ (reference sequence). The length of the CDR3 is 19 residues. With 3 bases removed from V and 2 bases from J, the gap between germline ends came to 26 bases. The CDR3 protein is CASSFEYGPASSGTYEQYF. The CDR3 DNA sequence: TGTGCCAGCAGCTTTGAATACGGCCCCGCGTCGAGTGGAACCTACGAGCAGTACTTC.

This clonotype appeared a single time. The rearrangement links TRBV12-3 or TRBV12-4 to TRBJ1-2; the D is unclear. The CDR3 totals 14 residues. Trimming removed 7 bases from V and 4 bases from J, with 16 bases in between. CDR3 coding DNA: TGTGCCAGCACCTTCGCGCGAGGAACCTATGGCTACACCTTC. Translating gives CASTFARGTYGYTF.

The J gene is TRBJ2-1, the V gene TRBV21-1. TRBV21-1 is a recognized pseudogene. This CDR3 has 14 amino acids. CDR3 amino acids: CASRYRATYNEQFF. The CDR3 DNA reads TGTGCCAGCAGATACAGGGCTACCTACAATGAGCAGTTCTTC.

The chain uses TRBV20-1 and TRBJ2-5; 11 bases line up with TRBD1. Germline V CDR1 and CDR2: DFQATT, SNEGSKA (reference sequence). J was trimmed by 4 bases and V by 5 bases; bases with no gene match: 12. This CDR3 spans 16 amino acids. CDR3 sequence reads: CSALGQGAPGGETQYF. For the CDR3, the DNA is TGCAGTGCTCTAGGACAGGGGGCGCCGGGTGGAGAGACCCAGTACTTC.

This clonotype was seen more than once but under ten times. The V call is TRBV12-3 or TRBV12-4, the J call TRBJ1-1, with D hard to call. Trimming cost V 3 bases and J 1 base, with 6 bases left between them. The CDR3 length is 13 residues. This CDR3 reads CASSFGTNTEAFF. CDR3 in DNA: TGTGCCAGCAGTTTCGGCACGAACACTGAAGCTTTCTTT.

This chain joins TRBV3-1 and TRBJ2-4, with a weak D call TRBD2 (7 bases). Germline CDR1 is LGHDT and CDR2 is YNNKEL (reference sequence). The CDR3 is 15 amino acids. The V and J ends lost 1 base and 4 bases respectively, with 11 bases between them. The CDR3 nucleotides are TGTGCCAGCAGCCAAGCGGGGGGCATTAAAAACATTCAGTACTTC. This codes for CASSQAGGIKNIQYF.

The chain joins TRBV7-9 to TRBJ2-7, with 9 bases matching TRBD2. This CDR3 has 15 residues. V lost 1 base and J lost 6; bases outside the gene matches: 7. Germline V gene lookup returns CDR1 SEHNR and CDR2 FQNEAQ (reference sequence). The CDR3 DNA reads TGTGCCAGCAGCTTAGGAGGAGTAGCGGGAGTCGAGCAGTACTTC. As protein: CASSLGGVAGVEQYF.

J is TRBJ2-3 and V is TRBV30; 8 positions agree with TRBD2. The CDR3 is 14 residues long. After removal of 2 bases from V and 5 bases from J, the junction contained 6 bases not matched to a gene. Germline assignment: CDR1 GTSNPN and CDR2 SVGIG (reference sequence). The CDR3: CAWSREGRRDTQYF. The CDR3, as DNA: TGTGCCTGGAGTCGGGAGGGCCGGAGAGATACGCAGTATTTT.

The chain uses TRBV13 and TRBJ2-6; D call uncertain. In germline, CDR1 is PRHDT, CDR2 FYEKMQ (reference sequence). The CDR3 consists of 16 residues. The V and J ends lost 5 bases and 4 bases respectively, with 15 bases between them. For the CDR3, the DNA is TGTGCCAGCAGCCCCTTCCGACAAGCCGGGGCCAACGTCCTGACTTTC. Translating gives CASSPFRQAGANVLTF.

The V and J genes are TRBV7-3 and TRBJ2-6; TRBD1 might be the D (5 bases). The germline V gene has CDR1 SGHTA and CDR2 FQGTGA. V lost 5 bases and J lost 2, with 13 bases in between. The CDR3 has 16 amino acids. CDR3: CASSLPGRAGANVLTF. CDR3 DNA: TGTGCCAGCAGCCTGCCAGGCAGGGCTGGGGCCAACGTCCTGACTTTC. Complete variable domain (other parts from reference TRBV7-3 and TRBJ2-6): GAGVSQTPSNKVTEKGKYVELRCDPISGHTALYWYRQSLGQGPEFLIYFQGTGAADDSGLPNDRFFAVRPEGSVSTLKIQRTERGDSAVYLCASSLPGRAGANVLTFGAGSRLTVL.

The chain uses TRBV3-1 and TRBJ2-1; D unresolved. CDR3 size: 12 residues. CDR1 and CDR2 (germline): LGHDT, YNNKEL (reference sequence). The V gene lost 1 base and the J gene lost 8 bases, with 6 bases spanning the gap. The CDR3 coding sequence is TGTGCCAGCAGCCAAGCAGGATATGAGCAGTTCTTC. It is translated as CASSQAGYEQFF.

The chain employs TRBV4-3 and TRBJ1-1; D is perhaps TRBD1 (5 bases). Germline loops: CDR1 LGHNA, CDR2 YSLEER. V was pared by 1 base and J by 2 bases, with 17 bases between. This CDR3 region has 17 residues. As DNA, the CDR3 is TGCGCCAGCAGCCAAGTTTTCTTCCGACAGCCAAACACTGAAGCTTTCTTT. Amino acid sequence: CASSQVFFRQPNTEAFF.

The rearrangement joins TRBV7-9 to TRBJ2-3; TRBD2 matches 8 bases. CDR1 SEHNR and CDR2 FQNEAQ come from the germline V gene (reference sequence). The CDR3 covers 15 residues. V shed 5 bases and J 9 bases; nucleotides not matched to a gene: 13. The DNA for the CDR3 is TGTGCCAGCAGCCTCCCTCGGGGGTTAGCGGGGACGCAGTATTTT. Protein: CASSLPRGLAGTQYF.

The chain is built from TRBV6-5 and TRBJ1-6, with a weak D call TRBD1 (6 bases). Germline V CDR1 and CDR2: MNHEY, SVGAGI. There are 17 residues in the CDR3. Trimming removed 2 bases from V and 0 bases from J, with 11 bases in between. CDR3 DNA sequence: TGTGCCAGCAGTTACGCGAAACAGGGCTCCTATAATTCACCCCTCCACTTT. Amino acid sequence: CASSYAKQGSYNSPLHF.

This clonotype occurred once. The V gene is TRBV27, the J gene TRBJ2-2; the D is unclear. The CDR3 spans 13 residues. V was pared by 5 bases and J by 8 bases, with 12 bases between. CDR1 and CDR2 (germline): MNHEY, SMNVEV (reference sequence). This chain's CDR3 is CASSPRTRGELFF. The CDR3 DNA reads TGTGCCAGCAGTCCGCGGACCAGGGGGGAGCTGTTTTTT.

V usage is TRBV10-3 and J usage is TRBJ2-3; D gene ambiguous. CDR1 is ENHRY, CDR2 SYGVKD, per germline. The length of the CDR3 is 12 residues. The V end lost 1 base, the J end lost 6 bases, and 5 bases lay between the germline ends. CDR3 loop: CAISEWFDTQYF. The CDR3 DNA is TGTGCCATCAGTGAGTGGTTTGATACGCAGTATTTT.

The rearrangement links TRBV5-1 to TRBJ1-4; the match to TRBD1 covers 7 bases. Germline trimming cut 4 bases from V and 8 bases from J; bases unmatched to any gene: 5. Germline CDR1 and CDR2: SGHRS and YFSETQ. The CDR3 consists of 13 residues. The CDR3 sequence is CASSGQQGEKLFF. DNA for the CDR3: TGCGCCAGCAGCGGCCAACAGGGGGAAAAACTGTTTTTT.

The gene calls are TRBV29-1 and TRBJ2-5, with TRBD1 identical over 7 bases. The CDR3 has 15 residues. V shed 5 bases and J 3 bases; nucleotides not matched to a gene: 12. Germline V gene sequence: CDR1 SQVTM, CDR2 ANQGSEA. The CDR3 nucleotides are TGCAGCGTTACACCCCCGATAGGGGGCGAAGAGACCCAGTACTTC. Translation: CSVTPPIGGEETQYF.

This sequence joins TRBV20-1 and TRBJ1-1; possible D gene TRBD1, 5 bases. Germline loops: CDR1 DFQATT, CDR2 SNEGSKA (reference sequence). The CDR3 has 12 amino acids. The V end lost 7 bases, the J end lost 3 bases, and 12 bases lay between the germline ends. As DNA, the CDR3 is TGCAGTGTCGCAAGGGGAGACACTGAAGCTTTCTTT. Amino acids: CSVARGDTEAFF.